Listed here are 30 T cell receptor beta chains from one sample, sequenced in a study of shared clonotypes between healthy human individuals. The protocol was immunoSEQ multiplex PCR, while the TCRdb copy is restricted to in-frame clones and leaves out a portion. The sample has hundreds of thousands of clones, about 85% seen once. Specimen: PBMCs. Receptors were obtained from a woman aged 40 to 50 in good health. Some clones in this sample may be carry-over from other donors' samples.

The chain couples TRBV18 to TRBJ2-6; D is possibly TRBD1 (5 bases). The CDR3 sequence is 17 residues long. The ends were cut back, 7 bases at V and 0 bases at J, with 16 bases in the middle. Looked up from germline, CDR1 is KGHSH and CDR2 is LQKENI. The CDR3, as DNA: TGTGCCAGCTGGCAGGGTGGAACCAACTCTGGGGCCAACGTCCTGACTTTC. Amino acid sequence: CASWQGGTNSGANVLTF.

This clone has a handful of counts. The V and J genes are TRBV11-2 and TRBJ1-4, with 7 positions matching TRBD1. The CDR3 extends over 17 amino acids. Germline V lookup: CDR1 SGHAT, CDR2 FQNNGV. The V gene end was trimmed by 5 bases and the J gene end by 5 bases; junction bases not matched to a gene: 14. The CDR3 DNA reads TGTGCCAGCAGCCATCGAGGGGGCTACGGGGGAAATGAAAAACTGTTTTTT. Its translation: CASSHRGGYGGNEKLFF.

The chain links TRBV28 to TRBJ1-1; TRBD1 is a possible D gene (6 bases). Germline CDR1 is MDHEN and CDR2 is SYDVKM. The CDR3 is 13 residues long. V lost 6 bases, J lost 1 base, and 9 bases lay in between. CDR3 nucleotides: TGTGCCAGCAGCCAGGGACAGAACACTGAAGCTTTCTTT. Translated: CASSQGQNTEAFF. The variable domain in full, with the rest retrieved from reference TRBV28 and TRBJ1-1, is DVKVTQSSRYLVKRTGEKVFLECVQDMDHENMFWYRQDPGLGLRLIYFSYDVKMKEKGDIPEGYSVSREKKERFSLILESASTNQTSMYLCASSQGQNTEAFFGQGTRLTVV.

With regard to this clone: The sample holds other DNA sequences that translate to the same CDR3. This sequence joins TRBV29-1 and TRBJ2-1, with D perhaps matching TRBD1 or TRBD2 (6 bases each). Germline V gene data show CDR1 as SQVTM and CDR2 as ANQGSEA. The V gene lost 4 bases and the J gene lost 7 bases, with 17 bases spanning the gap. The CDR3 runs 14 residues. CDR3 residues: CSVALGGLKNEQFF. The CDR3, as DNA: TGCAGCGTTGCCTTAGGGGGGCTGAAGAATGAGCAGTTCTTC.

About this clone itself: Different DNA sequences within this sample yield the same CDR3. This chain links TRBV7-2 with TRBJ2-7; D remains unclear. CDR3 length: 13 amino acids. Between the trimmed V and J ends, which lost 1 base and 3 bases, there was a span of 7 bases. Looked up from germline, CDR1 is SGHTA and CDR2 is FQGNSA. The DNA for the CDR3 is TGTGCCAGCAGCTTAGTGCCCAGCTACGAGCAGTACTTC. Translated, it gives CASSLVPSYEQYF.

This chain uses TRBV4-3 with TRBJ2-1; 10 bases agree with TRBD2. Germline CDR1 LGHNA, CDR2 YSLEER. J gave up 4 bases and V 4 bases, and 7 bases lay outside the gene matches. This CDR3 is built from 16 residues. Here the CDR3 DNA reads TGCGCCAGCAGCCCCCAAGCGGGAGGGCCTTACAATGAGCAGTTCTTC. Translating it yields CASSPQAGGPYNEQFF.

DNA of the CDR3: TGTGCCAGCAACAGGGGACAGGACTTCCAAGAGACCCAGTACTTC. Translated, it gives CASNRGQDFQETQYF. The gene calls are TRBV13 and TRBJ2-5; 8 bases are a match to TRBD1. Germline trimming cut 7 bases from V and 1 base from J; bases unmatched to any gene: 8. The CDR3 has 15 residues. Germline V lookup: CDR1 PRHDT, CDR2 FYEKMQ (reference sequence).

Regarding this clone: Possible read error: a much larger clone is one base away. This rearrangement joins TRBV6-1 to TRBJ2-4; TRBD1 matches 7 bases. The V gene end was trimmed by 8 bases and the J gene end by 2 bases; junction bases not matched to a gene: 9. Germline CDR1 reads MNHNS; CDR2 reads SASEGT. The CDR3 length is 15 residues. CDR3 residues: CASASGQVSKNIQYF. CDR3 coding DNA: TGTGCCAGCGCCTCCGGACAGGTGTCCAAAAACATTCAGTACTTC.

The J gene is TRBJ2-7, the V gene TRBV5-1, with 8 bases that match TRBD1. J was trimmed by 2 bases and V by 3 bases; bases with no gene match: 13. The CDR3 contains 17 residues. Germline CDR1 and CDR2: SGHRS and YFSETQ. The CDR3: CASSSSTGDRPPYEQYF. The CDR3 coding sequence is TGCGCCAGCAGCTCTTCAACCGGGGACAGGCCACCCTACGAGCAGTACTTC.

This rearrangement joins TRBV5-5 to TRBJ2-2; the D gene is possibly TRBD2 (5 bases). V was cut by 4 bases and J by 1 base, with 14 bases left in between. The germline CDR1 and CDR2 sequences are SGHKS and YYEKEE (reference sequence). The CDR3 spans 16 residues. The chain's CDR3 is CASSPQLAGNTGELFF. The CDR3 DNA follows: TGTGCCAGCAGCCCCCAGTTGGCGGGGAACACCGGGGAGCTGTTTTTT.

This clone was seen only once. The chain links TRBV7-2 to TRBJ1-2; TRBD1 agrees at 12 bases. V was pared by 3 bases and J by 7 bases, with 6 bases of the junction left unmatched. The CDR3 loop spans 15 amino acids. Per the germline V gene, CDR1 is SGHTA and CDR2 is FQGNSA. CDR3 residues: CASSFPGQGAGGYTF. The DNA for the CDR3 is TGTGCCAGCAGCTTTCCGGGACAGGGGGCCGGTGGCTACACCTTC.

The chain combines TRBV5-6 with TRBJ2-5, with TRBD2 matching over 10 bases. The germline CDR1 and CDR2 sequences are SGHDT and YYEEEE. The CDR3 consists of 14 residues. V gave up 3 bases and J gave up 5 bases; unmatched junction bases: 4. CDR3 nucleotide sequence: TGTGCCAGCAGCTCTAGCGGGAGTCGGGAGACCCAGTACTTC. Translating gives CASSSSGSRETQYF.

The rearrangement links TRBV2 to TRBJ2-5; 10 nucleotides match TRBD2. The J call may be in error: the DNA end matches TRBJ2-7 better. This CDR3 spans 13 amino acids. Per germline, CDR1 SNHLY and CDR2 FYNNEI. The CDR3 loop reads CASRLAGTYEQYF. The DNA for the CDR3 is TGTGCCAGCAGACTAGCGGGGACCTACGAGCAGTACTTC.

This chain links TRBV10-3 with TRBJ2-3, with D possibly being TRBD2 (5 bases). Looked up from germline, CDR1 is ENHRY and CDR2 is SYGVKD. Trimming cost V 7 bases and J 4 bases, with 15 bases left between them. The length of the CDR3 is 14 residues. The CDR3 sequence: CAINGGLLADTQYF. CDR3 sequence (DNA): TGTGCCATCAACGGAGGATTGTTGGCAGATACGCAGTATTTT.

This clone is a singleton in its sample. The chain employs TRBV5-4 and TRBJ2-3; maybe TRBD1 (6 bases). In germline, CDR1 is SGHNT, CDR2 YYREEE (reference sequence). The V end was cut by 4 bases, the J end by 2 bases, with 14 bases between. The CDR3 length is 15 residues. This chain's CDR3 is CASSPDRRYTDTQYF. In DNA form, the CDR3 reads TGTGCCAGCAGCCCCGACAGGAGATACACAGATACGCAGTATTTT.

Comment on this clone: A much larger clone differs from this one at a single base, so this may be a read error. The gene calls are TRBV11-3 and TRBJ1-1, with TRBD1 identical over 7 bases. This CDR3 has 12 residues. V shed 4 bases, J shed 5 bases, and the junction held 1 base outside the gene matches. Per germline, CDR1 SGHNT and CDR2 YENEEA. CDR3 nucleotide sequence: TGTGCCAGCAGCTCACAGGGGACTGAAGCTTTCTTT. It yields the protein CASSSQGTEAFF. The whole variable domain, filled in from reference TRBV11-3 and TRBJ1-1, reads EAGVVQSPRYKIIEKKQPVAFWCNPISGHNTLYWYLQNLGQGPELLIRYENEEAVDDSQLPKDRFSAERLKGVDSTLKIQPAELGDSAVYLCASSSQGTEAFFGQGTRLTVV.

This clone has a handful of counts. The J gene is TRBJ2-7, the V gene TRBV9; D is perhaps TRBD2 (6 bases). Germline CDR1 reads SGDLS; CDR2 reads YYNGEE. The CDR3 length is 14 residues. Trimming took off 4 bases at V and 5 bases at J, with 16 bases between the two ends. CDR3 in amino acids: CASSPSAGSNEQYF. As DNA, the CDR3 is TGTGCCAGCAGCCCTTCTGCGGGAAGTAACGAGCAGTACTTC.

This chain links TRBV14 with TRBJ2-7; TRBD2 agrees at 11 bases. Germline CDR1 SGHDN, CDR2 FVKESK. The CDR3 consists of 16 residues. V lost 2 bases to trimming and J lost 7 bases; unmatched junction nucleotides: 10. The CDR3 loop reads CASSQSGLAGRMEQYF. Here the CDR3 DNA reads TGTGCCAGCAGCCAATCAGGACTAGCGGGTCGGATGGAGCAGTACTTC.

V usage is TRBV27 and J usage is TRBJ2-2; D is undetermined. The CDR3 is 14 amino acids. Germline values: CDR1 MNHEY, CDR2 SMNVEV (reference sequence). Trimming left V 3 bases short and J 1 base short, with 6 bases between. The CDR3 nucleotides read TGTGCCAGCAGTTTTGATCAGAACACCGGGGAGCTGTTTTTT. As protein: CASSFDQNTGELFF.

The V call is TRBV18, the J call TRBJ2-1; either TRBD1 or TRBD2 may supply D (6 bases each). Trimming removed 4 bases at V and 6 bases at J, with 13 bases between. The CDR3 covers 14 residues. The V gene's germline CDR1 is KGHSH and CDR2 LQKENI. The CDR3 loop is CASSRGAQGNEQFF. DNA of the CDR3: TGTGCCAGCTCACGGGGGGCCCAGGGCAATGAGCAGTTCTTC.

The chain couples TRBV28 to TRBJ2-7; 7 nucleotides line up with TRBD1. CDR1 is MDHEN and CDR2 is SYDVKM in the germline V gene. The CDR3 loop spans 15 amino acids. The V gene end was trimmed by 7 bases and the J gene end by 1 base; junction bases not matched to a gene: 10. CDR3 bases: TGTGCCAGCAAGGAGCCCGGGACAGTTTCCTACGAGCAGTACTTC. It specifies CASKEPGTVSYEQYF.

In DNA, the CDR3 is TGTGCCAGCAGTTACGCTAGCGGGGAATACAATGAGCAGTTCTTC. Protein sequence: CASSYASGEYNEQFF. This chain links TRBV6-6 with TRBJ2-1, with 9 bases matching TRBD2. The germline gives CDR1 MNHNY, CDR2 SVGAGI (reference sequence). The CDR3 consists of 15 residues. J gave up 4 bases and V 2 bases, and 3 bases lay outside the gene matches.

This clone was seen a single time. This chain links TRBV4-3 with TRBJ1-2, with 10 bases matching TRBD1. The V and J ends lost 5 bases and 1 base, in that order; junction bases with no gene match: 4. Germline CDR1 reads LGHNA; CDR2 reads YSLEER. This CDR3 has 15 residues. In DNA form, the CDR3 reads TGCGCCAGCAGCGCCGACAGGGGGCTTAACTATGGCTACACCTTC. Its protein product is CASSADRGLNYGYTF.

This chain connects TRBV2 to TRBJ2-1; tentatively, D is TRBD2 (5 bases). V was trimmed by 7 bases and J by 7 bases, leaving 11 bases between them. The CDR3 is 12 amino acids. The germline CDR1 and CDR2 sequences are SNHLY and FYNNEI. This chain's CDR3 is CASIGSENEQFF. CDR3 DNA sequence: TGTGCCAGCATAGGGAGCGAGAATGAGCAGTTCTTC.

The J gene is TRBJ1-3, the V gene TRBV25-1, with D unresolved. CDR1 MGHDK and CDR2 SYGVNS come from the germline V gene. Trimming shortened V by 3 bases and J by 0 bases, and 9 bases separated the two germline ends. CDR3 size: 15 residues. DNA of the CDR3: TGTGCCAGCAGTGACGGACTGTTCTCTGGAAACACCATATATTTT. It is translated as CASSDGLFSGNTIYF.

This rearrangement joins TRBV20-1 to TRBJ1-2; D is possibly TRBD1 (6 bases). V lost 6 bases and J 8 bases, leaving 13 bases between the germline ends. In germline, CDR1 is DFQATT, CDR2 SNEGSKA (reference sequence). The CDR3 length is 11 residues. The CDR3 bases are TGCAGTGCCCCAACAGGGTACGGCTACACCTTC. Translating gives CSAPTGYGYTF.

The CDR3 region has the DNA TGTGCCAGCTCACGGGACTCCCACCCGACAGATACGCAGTATTTT. Amino acid sequence: CASSRDSHPTDTQYF. V is TRBV18 and J is TRBJ2-3, with D perhaps matching TRBD2 (6 bases). V shed 4 bases and J shed 3 bases, with 14 bases lying between them. Germline V lookup: CDR1 KGHSH, CDR2 LQKENI. CDR3 length equals 15 residues.

This clone was detected many times. The J gene is TRBJ2-3, the V gene TRBV7-2, with D tentatively TRBD1 (8 bases). CDR1 and CDR2 from the germline V gene are SGHTA and FQGNSA. This CDR3 comprises 13 residues. The ends were cut back, 9 bases at V and 3 bases at J, with 13 bases in the middle. The CDR3 bases are TGTGCCAGGGGGGGGACAGGAACAGATACGCAGTATTTT. This encodes CARGGTGTDTQYF.

The chain has TRBV7-2 and TRBJ2-2, with 9 bases identical to TRBD2. V dropped 3 bases and J dropped 5; count of bases not matched to a gene: 7. The CDR3 sequence is 16 residues long. Germline CDR1 SGHTA, CDR2 FQGNSA. CDR3 protein: CASSFRAGGSTGELFF. The CDR3, as DNA: TGTGCCAGCAGCTTTCGAGCGGGAGGAAGTACCGGGGAGCTGTTTTTT.

J is TRBJ2-5 and V is TRBV12-5, with D unclear. V was cut by 3 bases and J by 4 bases, with 3 bases left in between. Germline loops: CDR1 LGHNT, CDR2 FRNRAP. CDR3 length equals 11 residues. The CDR3 region is CASGFGETQYF. The DNA for the CDR3 is TGTGCTAGTGGTTTCGGAGAGACCCAGTACTTC.